This T cell receptor (beta chain) was sequenced in a study of type 1 regulatory T cells. This clonotype turned up a few times. The antigen is not known. TCRdb passed the reads through MiXCR, listing each CDR3 protein once. The sample carries about 60,000 distinct CDR3 sequences, 62% recorded once. The sample consisted of cultured non-Tr1 T cells, either the whole culture or a sorted T cell fraction (not recorded which). The clonotype originates from a human donor in good health.

The CDR3 coding sequence is TGTGCCAGCAGCTTAGTAGCGGGTCCACTCTACGAGCAGTACTTC. Amino acid sequence: CASSLVAGPLYEQYF. The chain carries TRBV11-2 and TRBJ2-7, with 7 bases lining up with TRBD2. Germline CDR1 reads SGHAT; CDR2 reads FQNNGV. V was clipped by 1 base and J by 3 bases; unmatched bases: 6. This CDR3 has 15 amino acids. Variable domain in full (rest from reference TRBV11-2 and TRBJ2-7): EAGVAQSPRYKIIEKRQSVAFWCNPISGHATLYWYQQILGQGPKLLIQFQNNGVVDDSQLPKDRFSAERLKGVDSTLKIQPAKLEDSAVYLCASSLVAGPLYEQYFGPGTRLTVT.